The rows below give T cell receptor beta chains drawn from one sample of a study of cytomegalovirus exposure and HLA in healthy donors. This table comes from immunoSEQ multiplex PCR, and its TCRdb copy is limited to in-frame clones, with some not included. The data show some 150,000 clones, about 85% seen once. The sample consisted of PBMCs. Receptors were obtained from a woman younger than 30 in good health and CMV-seronegative. CDR3s include the opening cysteine and the closing phenylalanine or tryptophan. The D gene is left open where the match is weak. Size values are once, few and many counts, or a class for expanded clones, and some rows have none.

DNA	CDR3	size	J	D	V
TGTGCCAGCAGCTTAGGTCCTAGCGGGGGGGGACTCGAGACCCAGTACTTC	CASSLGPSGGGLETQYF	-	TRBJ2-5	TRBD2	TRBV11-2
TGTGCCTGGGGGGAACAGGTTTACGAGCAGTACTTC	CAWGEQVYEQYF	-	TRBJ2-7	-	TRBV30
TGTGCCAGCAGCTCAGACAGGTGGGGACGGGGATACGAGCAGTACTTC	CASSSDRWGRGYEQYF	-	TRBJ2-7	-	TRBV28
TGTGCCAGCAGCAGGACAGGGACGCTCGGCTACGAGCAGTACTTC	CASSRTGTLGYEQYF	-	TRBJ2-7	TRBD1	TRBV9
TGTGCCAGCTCACCGGCTAGCAGGGAGACCCAGTACTTC	CASSPASRETQYF	-	TRBJ2-5	-	TRBV18
TGCGCCAGCAGCCCTGCCGGGACAGGACTTACCGGGGAGCTGTTTTTT	CASSPAGTGLTGELFF	-	TRBJ2-2	TRBD1	TRBV5-1
TGTGCCACCCGCGGGGTCGGGGGTGGGGATCAGCCCCAGCATTTT	CATRGVGGGDQPQHF	-	TRBJ1-5	-	TRBV10-3
TGCGCCAGCAGCTTGGGACAGGGACCATATGGCTACACCTTC	CASSLGQGPYGYTF	once	TRBJ1-2	TRBD1	TRBV5-1
TGTGCCAGCAGCTTGGCCAGGGCTATTCAAGAGACCCAGTACTTC	CASSLARAIQETQYF	once	TRBJ2-5	-	TRBV5-4
TGTGCCAGCAGCGCTACCGTACTGCGGGGCTCTAACTATGGCTACACCTTC	CASSATVLRGSNYGYTF	-	TRBJ1-2	-	TRBV9
TGTGCCAGCAGCTTATGGAGCCCAGCTAGCGGGAGAGCCCACGAGCAGTACTTC	CASSLWSPASGRAHEQYF	-	TRBJ2-7	TRBD2	TRBV4-2
TGTGCCACCAGCAGCAGGGGGTGGGTTGGCAAAAACATTCAGTACTTC	CATSSRGWVGKNIQYF	few	TRBJ2-4	TRBD1	TRBV15
TGTGCCAGCAGTCAAAACCCGGGACAGATTAACACCGGGGAGCTGTTTTTT	CASSQNPGQINTGELFF	once	TRBJ2-2	TRBD1	TRBV7-9
TGTGCCAGCAGCGTAGACGCGGGGCCCTACAATGAGCAGTTCTTC	CASSVDAGPYNEQFF	-	TRBJ2-1	-	TRBV9
TGTGCCAGCAGCCCTGGACAGGGAGGGGAAGAGACCCAGTACTTC	CASSPGQGGEETQYF	-	TRBJ2-5	-	TRBV7-9
TGTGCCAGCAGTTCCGGGACAGGGCTTTCACCCCTCCACTTT	CASSSGTGLSPLHF	-	TRBJ1-6	TRBD1	TRBV6-5